One sample yielded the 17 T cell receptor beta chains listed below, sequenced in a study of neurological immune-mediated disorders (dated by TCRdb to 2018 to 2020). The receptor library was made with 5' RACE. Sequenced on an Illumina HiSeq 2500. TCRdb cleaned the public reads at Q25 with fastp, built clones with MiXCR and kept in-frame beta chains. Duplicate CDR3 protein sequences are folded into a single record with the most common DNA and genes. This sample holds approximately 58,000 distinct CDR3 sequences; 7% to 10% were observed only once. The top ten clonotypes cover 1.9% of the sample. Explained via the paper, the time point label denotes: longitudinal time-point 3. The sample was PBMCs. These receptor sequences come from a woman in her thirties or forties in good health.

There are many counts of this clonotype. The CDR3 loop is CASTQVTGGSYEQYF. In DNA, the CDR3 is TGTGCCAGCACCCAGGTCACAGGGGGCTCCTACGAGCAGTACTTC. This rearrangement joins TRBV6-2 or TRBV6-3 to TRBJ2-7; 8 positions agree with TRBD1. The CDR3 sequence is 15 residues long. CDR1 is MNHEY and CDR2 is SVGEGT in the germline V gene. Trimming cost V 7 bases and J 0 bases; bases outside gene matches: 8.

This clonotype was seen at least ten times. The chain employs TRBV5-6 and TRBJ2-1; D is ambiguous. CDR3 length equals 12 residues. CDR1 is SGHDT and CDR2 is YYEEEE in the germline V gene. V was clipped by 4 bases and J by 8 bases, with 10 bases between them. The chain's CDR3 is CASSKLVDEQFF. In DNA form, the CDR3 reads TGTGCCAGCAGCAAGCTCGTGGATGAGCAGTTCTTC.

This clonotype came up many times. The rearrangement links TRBV7-2 to TRBJ1-2, with D perhaps TRBD1 (6 bases). V shed 5 bases and J shed 7 bases, with 14 bases lying between them. In germline, CDR1 is SGHTA, CDR2 FQGNSA. There are 13 residues in the CDR3. CDR3 residues: CASSPVGGGGYTF. In DNA, the CDR3 is TGTGCCAGCAGCCCAGTAGGGGGGGGTGGCTACACCTTC. The full variable domain, completed using reference TRBV7-2 and TRBJ1-2, is GAGVSQSPSNKVTEKGKDVELRCDPISGHTALYWYRQSLGQGLEFLIYFQGNSAPDKSGLPSDRFSAERTGGSVSTLTIQRTQQEDSAVYLCASSPVGGGGYTFGSGTRLTVV.

This clonotype was seen repeatedly, ten times or more. The genes are TRBV20-1 and TRBJ1-2, with 7 bases that match TRBD1. CDR3 length: 16 residues. V shed 1 base and J 6 bases; nucleotides not matched to a gene: 14. Looked up from germline, CDR1 is DFQATT and CDR2 is SNEGSKA (reference sequence). The CDR3 is CSARAGGAGAFNGYTF. DNA for the CDR3: TGCAGTGCTAGAGCAGGGGGGGCAGGGGCTTTCAATGGCTACACCTTC.

This clonotype was seen many times. The chain recombines TRBV7-6 with TRBJ1-2, with unresolved D. V lost 5 bases to trimming and J lost 5 bases, with 15 bases between them. The germline CDR1 and CDR2 sequences are SGHVS and FNYEAQ. This CDR3 is 14 amino acids long. The CDR3 nucleotides are TGTGCCAGCAGCCCCCAAGGTGGGCGGTATGGCTACACCTTC. Translating gives CASSPQGGRYGYTF.

This clonotype was counted at least ten times. The chain couples TRBV5-1 to TRBJ1-2; no clear D. This CDR3 has 13 residues. Germline values: CDR1 SGHRS, CDR2 YFSETQ. V was cut by 0 bases and J by 8 bases, with 11 bases left in between. In DNA form, the CDR3 reads TGCGCCAGCAGCTTGGGTCCGGGTCGAGGCTACACCTTC. As protein: CASSLGPGRGYTF.

This clonotype was seen at least ten times. The chain carries TRBV11-2 and TRBJ1-1, with TRBD1 identical over 8 bases. The trim removed 3 bases at V and 1 base at J, leaving 10 bases unmatched. The germline V gene has CDR1 SGHAT and CDR2 FQNNGV. This CDR3 is built from 17 residues. CDR3: CASSFHTGGKKNTEAFF. CDR3 sequence (DNA): TGTGCCAGCAGCTTTCATACAGGGGGGAAGAAGAACACTGAAGCTTTCTTT.

This sequence joins TRBV7-3 and TRBJ2-1, with 13 bases that match TRBD2. Germline trimming cut 3 bases from V and 4 bases from J; bases unmatched to any gene: 12. This CDR3 comprises 19 residues. Germline loops: CDR1 SGHTA, CDR2 FQGTGA. The CDR3 region has the DNA TGTGCCAGCAGCTTCTCTCCGAGACTAGCGGGAGGTTCATACAATGAGCAGTTCTTC. Protein sequence: CASSFSPRLAGGSYNEQFF.

The table lists this clonotype with many counts. This chain joins TRBV27 and TRBJ1-1; a weak D match, TRBD1 (5 bases). This CDR3 spans 16 amino acids. V was trimmed by 0 bases and J by 0 bases, leaving 11 bases between them. The germline gives CDR1 MNHEY, CDR2 SMNVEV (reference sequence). CDR3 in amino acids: CASSLSQTEMNTEAFF. CDR3 coding DNA: TGTGCCAGCAGTTTATCCCAGACAGAAATGAACACTGAAGCTTTCTTT.

This clonotype showed up just once. A much larger clone lies a single base off, so this may be a read error. The chain links TRBV12-3 or TRBV12-4 to TRBJ2-1, with D perhaps TRBD1 (5 bases). CDR3 length equals 14 residues. The CDR3 bases are TGTGCCAGCAGCCCGACCATGACAGACAATGAGCAGTTATTC. Its protein product is CASSPTMTDNEQLF.

This chain links TRBV6-5 with TRBJ2-2, with 7 bases identical to TRBD1. J gave up 7 bases and V 2 bases, and 10 bases lay outside the gene matches. There are 16 residues in the CDR3. Germline-derived CDR1 and CDR2 are MNHEY and SVGAGI. CDR3 loop: CASSYRWDRSFGELFF. DNA of the CDR3: TGTGCCAGCAGTTACCGCTGGGACAGATCTTTCGGGGAGCTGTTTTTT.

This clonotype was detected many times. The genes are TRBV29-1 and TRBJ1-1; D gene unclear. The CDR3 is made up of 12 amino acids. Per germline, CDR1 SQVTM and CDR2 ANQGSEA. V lost 6 bases to trimming and J lost 1 base, with 9 bases between them. CDR3 protein: CSVAEGNTEAFF. CDR3 DNA: TGCAGCGTGGCTGAGGGGAACACTGAAGCTTTCTTT.

This clonotype was seen many times. This chain joins TRBV5-6 and TRBJ1-2, with D unclear. The CDR3 is made up of 13 amino acids. The germline gives CDR1 SGHDT, CDR2 YYEEEE. V lost 3 bases to trimming and J lost 4 bases, with 10 bases between them. CDR3 sequence: CASSSSKGYGYTF. The CDR3 DNA follows: TGTGCCAGCAGCTCGTCCAAAGGCTATGGCTACACCTTC.

This clonotype came up many times. This sequence joins TRBV20-1 and TRBJ1-2; no definite D call. V was shortened by 5 bases and J by 0 bases, with 16 bases between the two germline ends. Looked up from germline, CDR1 is DFQATT and CDR2 is SNEGSKA (reference sequence). CDR3 length: 15 residues. CDR3 amino acids: CSAPPGPTSNYGYTF. The CDR3 DNA is TGCAGTGCTCCCCCCGGGCCAACGTCTAACTATGGCTACACCTTC.

This clonotype was detected ten times or more. The V and J genes are TRBV12-3 or TRBV12-4 and TRBJ1-5; no definite D call. The V end was cut by 1 base, the J end by 6 bases, with 7 bases between. The CDR3 consists of 13 residues. CDR3 amino acids: CASSLVKGQPQHF. CDR3 DNA sequence: TGTGCCAGCAGTTTAGTGAAGGGTCAGCCCCAGCATTTT.

This chain connects TRBV20-1 to TRBJ2-2; 11 nucleotides line up with TRBD2. The germline V gene encodes CDR1 DFQATT and CDR2 SNEGSKA (reference sequence). This CDR3 region has 17 residues. Trimming at V came to 3 bases and at J to 9 bases, leaving 15 bases not matched to a gene. The CDR3 sequence: CSASGSSGGIEMWELFF. The CDR3 nucleotides read TGCAGTGCTAGCGGATCTAGCGGGGGGATCGAGATGTGGGAGCTGTTTTTT.

This clonotype was counted many times. This chain connects TRBV29-1 to TRBJ2-3; D uncertain. Per the germline V gene, CDR1 is SQVTM and CDR2 is ANQGSEA. Trimming pared 4 bases from V and 2 bases from J, leaving 13 bases between. CDR3 length: 14 residues. The CDR3 reads CSVVLAEITDTQYF. For the CDR3, the DNA is TGCAGCGTTGTATTGGCGGAGATCACAGATACGCAGTATTTT.